The clone carrying this T cell receptor (beta chain) was observed a few times. The entry originates in a study of identical twins. Via MiXCR, TCRdb re-called the 5' RACE reads, giving one row per CDR3 protein. The data show 500,000 to 550,000 distinct CDR3 sequences, more than 20% seen once. Germline CDR1 is SEHNR and CDR2 is FQNEAQ (reference sequence). The CDR3 has 15 residues. Losses at the gene ends were 3 bases for V and 3 bases for J; bases not matched to a gene: 8. This same sample was also taken into another study, of yellow fever vaccine responses in identical twins.

The receptor comes from a woman under 30 in good health. Sample: CD4+ T cells sorted from blood. The V and J genes are TRBV7-9 and TRBJ2-7; 7 nucleotides match TRBD1. The CDR3 DNA is TGTGCCAGCAGCTTCGACAGGGCCAGCATCTACGAGCAGTACGTC. Protein product: CASSFDRASIYEQYV.